This T cell receptor beta chain was observed in a study of early T cells in non-severe SARS-CoV-2 infection. For the study at large: The authors sequenced bulk RNA from unsorted whole blood, leaving chains unpaired. Notes on the study in general: A preference for anti-spike CD8 responses marked VDJdb matching, which missed private and CD4 specificities.

Attachment of unique molecular identifiers to individual cDNA molecules was performed. A single record per CDR3 protein comes from TCRdb applying MiXCR to the 5' RACE reads. This table has under 70,000 distinct CDR3 sequences, approximately 5.9% appearing once. The CDR3 is made up of 13 amino acids. Trimming stripped 4 bases from V and 6 bases from J, with 12 bases between. This clonotype has a count of ten or more. Its antigen is not known. The sample here was whole blood, taken at baseline. This chain connects TRBV12-3 or TRBV12-4 to TRBJ1-2, with unresolved D. This sequence originates from an adult who was a healthcare worker with PCR-confirmed SARS-CoV-2 infection or an uninfected control (not recorded which). Here the CDR3 reads CASSSSGVHGYTF. DNA for the CDR3: TGTGCCAGCAGTTCTTCCGGGGTTCATGGCTACACCTTC.